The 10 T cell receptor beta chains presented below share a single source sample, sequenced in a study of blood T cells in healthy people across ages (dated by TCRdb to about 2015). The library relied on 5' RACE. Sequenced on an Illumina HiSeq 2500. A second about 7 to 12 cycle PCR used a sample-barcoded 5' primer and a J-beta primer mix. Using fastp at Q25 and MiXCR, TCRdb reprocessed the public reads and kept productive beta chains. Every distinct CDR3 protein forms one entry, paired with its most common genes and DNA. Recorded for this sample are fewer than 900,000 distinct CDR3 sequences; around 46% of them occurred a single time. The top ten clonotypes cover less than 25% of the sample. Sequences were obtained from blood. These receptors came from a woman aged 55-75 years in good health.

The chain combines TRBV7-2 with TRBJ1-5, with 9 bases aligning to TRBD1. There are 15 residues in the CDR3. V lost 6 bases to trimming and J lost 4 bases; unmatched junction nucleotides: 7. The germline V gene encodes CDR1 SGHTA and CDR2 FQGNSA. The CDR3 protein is CASSFDRGSNQPQHF. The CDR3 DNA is TGTGCCAGCAGTTTTGACAGGGGGTCAAATCAGCCCCAGCATTTT.

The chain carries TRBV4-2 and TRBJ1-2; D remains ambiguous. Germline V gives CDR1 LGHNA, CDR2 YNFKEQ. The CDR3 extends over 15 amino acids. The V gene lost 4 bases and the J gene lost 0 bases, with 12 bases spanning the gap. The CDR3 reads CASSPSDGANYGYTF. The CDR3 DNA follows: TGTGCCAGCAGCCCCTCGGACGGGGCTAACTATGGCTACACCTTC.

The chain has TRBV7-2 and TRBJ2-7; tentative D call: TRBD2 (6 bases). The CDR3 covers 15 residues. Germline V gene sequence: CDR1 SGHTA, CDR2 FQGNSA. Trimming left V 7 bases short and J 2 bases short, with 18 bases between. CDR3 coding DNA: TGTGCCAGCAACTTGAGCCGGGACTGGGCCTACGAGCAGTACTTC. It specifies CASNLSRDWAYEQYF.

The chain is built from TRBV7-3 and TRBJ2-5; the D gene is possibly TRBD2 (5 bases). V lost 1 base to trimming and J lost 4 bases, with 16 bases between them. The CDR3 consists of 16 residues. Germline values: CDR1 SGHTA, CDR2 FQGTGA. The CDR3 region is CASSLNLRSSGETQYF. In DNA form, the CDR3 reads TGTGCCAGCAGCTTAAATCTTCGGTCCAGCGGAGAGACCCAGTACTTC.

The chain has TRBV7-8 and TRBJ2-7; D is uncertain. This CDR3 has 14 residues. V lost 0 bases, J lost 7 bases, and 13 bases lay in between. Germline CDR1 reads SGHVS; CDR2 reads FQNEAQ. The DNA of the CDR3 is TGTGCCAGCAGCTTAGCAGTTTCCAGGCGGGAGCAGTACTTC. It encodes CASSLAVSRREQYF.

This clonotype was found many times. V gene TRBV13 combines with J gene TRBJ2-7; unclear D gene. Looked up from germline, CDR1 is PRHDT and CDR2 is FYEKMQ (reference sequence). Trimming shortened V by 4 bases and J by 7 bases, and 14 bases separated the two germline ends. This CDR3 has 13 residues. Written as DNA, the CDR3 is TGTGCCAGCAGCTCACGGAGCCTTCGGGAGCAGTACTTC. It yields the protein CASSSRSLREQYF.

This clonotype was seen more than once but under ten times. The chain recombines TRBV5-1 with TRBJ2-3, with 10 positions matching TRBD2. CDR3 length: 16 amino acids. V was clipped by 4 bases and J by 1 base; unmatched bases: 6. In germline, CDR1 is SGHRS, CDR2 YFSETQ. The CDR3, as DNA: TGCGCCAGCAGCCAACGTAGCGGGGGGCGCACAGATACGCAGTATTTT. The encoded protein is CASSQRSGGRTDTQYF.

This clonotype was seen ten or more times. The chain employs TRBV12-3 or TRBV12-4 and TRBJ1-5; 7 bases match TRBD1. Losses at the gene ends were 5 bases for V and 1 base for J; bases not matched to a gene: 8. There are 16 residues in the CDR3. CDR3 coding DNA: TGTGCCAGCAGTCAGGGGACAGTGAGGAGCAATCAGCCCCAGCATTTT. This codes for CASSQGTVRSNQPQHF.

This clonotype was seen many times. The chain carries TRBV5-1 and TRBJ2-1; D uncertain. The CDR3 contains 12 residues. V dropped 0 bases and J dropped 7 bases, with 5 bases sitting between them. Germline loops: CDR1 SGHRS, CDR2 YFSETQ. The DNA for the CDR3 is TGCGCCAGCAGCTTGGGGCGAAATGAGCAGTTCTTC. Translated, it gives CASSLGRNEQFF.

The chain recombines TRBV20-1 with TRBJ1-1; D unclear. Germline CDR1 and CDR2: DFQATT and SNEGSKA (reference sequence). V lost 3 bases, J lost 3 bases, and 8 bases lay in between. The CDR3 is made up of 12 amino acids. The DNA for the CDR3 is TGCAGTGCTAGGGGCCTTCACACTGAAGCTTTCTTT. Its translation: CSARGLHTEAFF.